The 9 T cell receptor beta chains given below trace back to one sample, sequenced in a study of blood T cell repertoires in COVID-19. Assay: immunoSEQ multiplex PCR; the TCRdb copy retains only in-frame clones and omits some. The top ten clones hold 3.5% to 5.5% of a sample with more than 250,000 clones, around 78% of them seen once. Sequencing was carried out using peripheral blood. The receptor set was obtained from a man in his 60s who had recovered from COVID-19.

The chain couples TRBV6-5 to TRBJ2-7; 8 bases align to TRBD1. V lost 10 bases, J lost 4 bases, and 6 bases stayed unmatched. Germline V lookup: CDR1 MNHEY, CDR2 SVGAGI. The CDR3 contains 12 residues. The CDR3 loop is CATQTGVYEQYF. The CDR3 DNA reads TGTGCCACCCAGACAGGGGTATACGAGCAGTACTTC.

This chain uses TRBV7-3 with TRBJ2-3, with TRBD1 matching over 8 bases. J gave up 5 bases and V 5 bases, and 6 bases lay outside the gene matches. Germline CDR1 SGHTA, CDR2 FQGTGA. This CDR3 is 14 amino acids long. The CDR3 DNA reads TGTGCCAGCAGCCGTGCAGGGGGCAAAGATACGCAGTATTTT. This codes for CASSRAGGKDTQYF.

The gene calls are TRBV25-1 and TRBJ2-5; TRBD1 might be the D (6 bases). This CDR3 has 15 residues. CDR1 and CDR2 (germline): MGHDK, SYGVNS. V lost 0 bases and J 2 bases, leaving 10 bases between the germline ends. The CDR3 loop is CASSEYTGQQETQYF. The DNA of the CDR3 is TGTGCCAGCAGTGAATATACTGGACAGCAAGAGACCCAGTACTTC.

The V and J genes are TRBV6-1 and TRBJ2-1; 15 bases line up with TRBD2. The length of the CDR3 is 19 residues. The V and J ends lost 6 bases and 6 bases, in that order; junction bases with no gene match: 15. Germline-derived CDR1 and CDR2 are MNHNS and SASEGT. The CDR3 loop reads CASRERTSGRANTGNEQFF. CDR3 DNA sequence: TGTGCCAGCAGGGAAAGGACTAGCGGGAGGGCCAATACGGGCAATGAGCAGTTCTTC.

The chain has TRBV14 and TRBJ2-7, with D perhaps TRBD1 (6 bases). Per the germline V gene, CDR1 is SGHDN and CDR2 is FVKESK. V lost 2 bases and J 12 bases, leaving 14 bases between the germline ends. The CDR3 is made up of 12 amino acids. The CDR3 loop is CASSQNTGWRYF. CDR3 sequence (DNA): TGTGCCAGCAGCCAAAATACAGGGTGGCGGTACTTC.

This clone has just a few counts. The chain uses TRBV12-5 and TRBJ2-2, with 8 bases identical to TRBD2. Germline CDR1 reads LGHNT; CDR2 reads FRNRAP. V was pared by 5 bases and J by 1 base, with 6 bases of the junction left unmatched. The CDR3 spans 16 residues. The chain's CDR3 is CASGPGSGRNTGELFF. CDR3 in DNA: TGTGCTAGTGGTCCCGGCAGCGGGAGGAACACCGGGGAGCTGTTTTTT.

V gene TRBV10-3 combines with J gene TRBJ2-7; 10 bases are a match to TRBD2. CDR1 is ENHRY and CDR2 is SYGVKD in the germline V gene. Losses at the gene ends were 5 bases for V and 8 bases for J; bases not matched to a gene: 12. CDR3 length equals 15 residues. Here the CDR3 DNA reads TGTGCCATCAGTAGTACTAGCGGGATAAGGAACCAGCAGTACTTC. Amino acid sequence: CAISSTSGIRNQQYF.

This sequence joins TRBV2 and TRBJ2-1, with TRBD2 identical over 12 bases. From germline, CDR1 is SNHLY and CDR2 FYNNEI. The junction had 7 bases not matched to a gene; V was cut back by 8 bases and J by 2 bases. The CDR3 runs 16 residues. DNA for the CDR3: TGTGCCAGCTGGGCTAGCGGGAGGGCCACCTACAATGAGCAGTTCTTC. This encodes CASWASGRATYNEQFF.

The gene calls are TRBV5-6 and TRBJ2-3; 8 nucleotides agree with TRBD1. Germline V CDR1 and CDR2: SGHDT, YYEEEE. This CDR3 is built from 14 residues. V lost 7 bases and J lost 5; bases outside the gene matches: 9. The chain's CDR3 is CASRGQGLRDTQYF. The CDR3 DNA follows: TGTGCCAGCCGCGGACAGGGTCTGAGAGATACGCAGTATTTT.